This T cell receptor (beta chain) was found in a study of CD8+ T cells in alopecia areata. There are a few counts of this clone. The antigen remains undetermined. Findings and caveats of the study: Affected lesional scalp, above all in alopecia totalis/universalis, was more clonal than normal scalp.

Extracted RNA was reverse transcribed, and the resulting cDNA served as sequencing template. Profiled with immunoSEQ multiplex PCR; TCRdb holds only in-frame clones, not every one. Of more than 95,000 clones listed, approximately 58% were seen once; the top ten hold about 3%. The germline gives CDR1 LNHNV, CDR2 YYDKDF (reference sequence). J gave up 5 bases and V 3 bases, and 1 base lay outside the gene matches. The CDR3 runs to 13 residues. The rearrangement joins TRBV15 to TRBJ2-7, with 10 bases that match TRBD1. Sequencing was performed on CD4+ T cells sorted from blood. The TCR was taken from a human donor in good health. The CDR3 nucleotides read TGTGCCACCAGCAGCGACAGGGGGCACGAGCAGTACTTC. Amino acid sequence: CATSSDRGHEQYF.